This T cell receptor (beta chain) was retrieved from a study of OX40 agonist ivuxolimab in advanced cancers. Study-wide points: Also showing low normalized T-cell clonal expansion were some of the nonresponders. Average numbers of expanded clones were greater in CD8+ T cells than in CD4+. By week 6 at 0.1 to 3.0 mg/kg, blood CD4+ and CD8+ T cells had expanded clonally.

The V end lost 0 bases, the J end lost 6 bases, and 11 bases lay between the germline ends. In germline, CDR1 is GTSNPN, CDR2 SVGIG (reference sequence). The CDR3 extends over 13 amino acids. Some clones are missing from TCRdb's copy, which holds only in-frame ones; the method was immunoSEQ multiplex PCR. Counted here are some 20,000 clones, roughly 81% occurring once; the ten biggest clones make up roughly half. About this clone itself: The antigen is undetermined.

This sequence originates from an adult with an advanced solid tumor such as melanoma, head and neck, liver or kidney cancer. Sequenced material: CD4+ or CD8+ T cells sorted from blood, taken in a trial of the OX40 agonist ivuxolimab. The J gene is TRBJ1-2, the V gene TRBV30; a possible D gene is TRBD1 (5 bases). CDR3 region: CAWSVSRAHGYTF. The CDR3 region has the DNA TGTGCCTGGAGTGTATCCAGGGCCCATGGCTACACCTTC.